These T cell receptor beta chains were read from a single sample in a study of untreated major depressive disorder. Method: immunoSEQ multiplex PCR; TCRdb's copy keeps in-frame clones and lacks some. The table lists 21,000 or so clones, roughly 86% of them singletons. Sequenced: CD4+ T cells from PBMCs. Receptors originate from a woman aged 30 to 39 in good health. Each CDR3 is given with its conserved first and last residue. A D gene is named only where the DNA matches it firmly. The size field is filled for only some rows; it gives once, few, many or a size class.

abundance: -; d_gene: -; v_gene: TRBV6-1; j_gene: TRBJ2-7; CDR3nt: TGTGCCAGCAGTGCTTCTGGGGGGACAGTATACTCCTACGAGCAGTACTTC; CDR3aa: CASSASGGTVYSYEQYF
abundance: -; d_gene: -; v_gene: TRBV11-3; j_gene: TRBJ1-1; CDR3nt: TGTGCCAGCAGCTTGGATTCTAACACTGAAGCTTTCTTT; CDR3aa: CASSLDSNTEAFF
abundance: -; d_gene: TRBD1; v_gene: TRBV5-6; j_gene: TRBJ1-4; CDR3nt: TGTGCCAGCAGCTCGCCGGGACAGGGTGGGGAAAAACTGTTTTTT; CDR3aa: CASSSPGQGGEKLFF
abundance: -; d_gene: TRBD1; v_gene: TRBV2; j_gene: TRBJ2-4; CDR3nt: TGTGCCAGCAGGGGGACGGGACAGACACTGGCCAAAAACATTCAGTACTTC; CDR3aa: CASRGTGQTLAKNIQYF
abundance: -; d_gene: TRBD1; v_gene: TRBV7-2; j_gene: TRBJ1-2; CDR3nt: TGTGCCAGCAGCTTAACGGCGGCAGGGGGTGGCTATGGCTACACCTTC; CDR3aa: CASSLTAAGGGYGYTF
abundance: -; d_gene: -; v_gene: TRBV6-5; j_gene: TRBJ2-7; CDR3nt: TGTGCCAGCAGTTACTCTGGGGGTAACGCCGCGCAGTACTTC; CDR3aa: CASSYSGGNAAQYF
abundance: -; d_gene: -; v_gene: TRBV30; j_gene: TRBJ1-3; CDR3nt: TGTGCCTGGGATGAGGGAAAAGGGAGAAACACCATATATTTT; CDR3aa: CAWDEGKGRNTIYF
abundance: few; d_gene: -; v_gene: TRBV18; j_gene: TRBJ1-1; CDR3nt: TGTGCCAGCTCACAAGAAGGGGACACTGAAGCTTTCTTT; CDR3aa: CASSQEGDTEAFF
abundance: -; d_gene: -; v_gene: TRBV7-6; j_gene: TRBJ1-1; CDR3nt: TGTGCCAGCAGCTTAAGGGGCAGGAACACTGAAGCTTTCTTT; CDR3aa: CASSLRGRNTEAFF
abundance: once; d_gene: -; v_gene: TRBV18; j_gene: TRBJ1-1; CDR3nt: TGTGCCAGCTCACCCGGACACCCGAACACTGAAGCTTTCTTT; CDR3aa: CASSPGHPNTEAFF
abundance: -; d_gene: -; v_gene: TRBV4-3; j_gene: TRBJ2-3; CDR3nt: TGCGCCAGCAGCCGGGTTGTTTGGGGGGCCTTTGAACGAGATACGCAGTATTTT; CDR3aa: CASSRVVWGAFERDTQYF
abundance: -; d_gene: TRBD1; v_gene: TRBV7-2; j_gene: TRBJ2-5; CDR3nt: TGTGCCAGCAGCCCGAGTGGACAGGGAGAGACCCAGTACTTC; CDR3aa: CASSPSGQGETQYF
abundance: -; d_gene: -; v_gene: TRBV12-5; j_gene: TRBJ2-5; CDR3nt: TGTGCTAGTGGTTCGACTAAAGAGACCCAGTACTTC; CDR3aa: CASGSTKETQYF
abundance: few; d_gene: -; v_gene: TRBV7-2; j_gene: TRBJ2-5; CDR3nt: TGTGCCAGCAGCCCCGGGGAGACCCAGTACTTC; CDR3aa: CASSPGETQYF
abundance: once; d_gene: TRBD2; v_gene: TRBV4-1; j_gene: TRBJ2-1; CDR3nt: TGCGCCAGCAGCTTAGGTACTAGCGGGGGAAATGAGCAGTTCTTC; CDR3aa: CASSLGTSGGNEQFF
abundance: -; d_gene: -; v_gene: TRBV28; j_gene: TRBJ1-1; CDR3nt: TGTGCCAGCAGTTACAGCGGTCGGGGGTCTGCGGGGTACACTGAAGCTTTCTTT; CDR3aa: CASSYSGRGSAGYTEAFF
abundance: -; d_gene: -; v_gene: TRBV29-1; j_gene: TRBJ1-1; CDR3nt: TGCAGCGTTGAATCGGGGACCACTGAAGCTTTCTTT; CDR3aa: CSVESGTTEAFF
abundance: -; d_gene: TRBD1; v_gene: TRBV6-4; j_gene: TRBJ2-7; CDR3nt: TGTGCCAGCAGTGATAGGGACAGGGTTTTCGAAGGGTCCTACGAGCAGTACTTC; CDR3aa: CASSDRDRVFEGSYEQYF
abundance: -; d_gene: -; v_gene: TRBV5-1; j_gene: TRBJ2-3; CDR3nt: TGCGCCAGCAGCTTGGTTATCTCGCAGGTCACAGATACGCAGTATTTT; CDR3aa: CASSLVISQVTDTQYF
abundance: -; d_gene: -; v_gene: TRBV19; j_gene: TRBJ2-3; CDR3nt: TGTGCCAGTAGTAGCACAGGTTCCGATACGCAGTATTTT; CDR3aa: CASSSTGSDTQYF
abundance: -; d_gene: -; v_gene: TRBV27; j_gene: TRBJ1-6; CDR3nt: TGTGCCAGCAGTTCCCCGGGGGTCGGTTCACCCCTCCACTTT; CDR3aa: CASSSPGVGSPLHF
abundance: -; d_gene: -; v_gene: TRBV6-5; j_gene: TRBJ1-1; CDR3nt: TGTGCCAGCAGCTCCCCGTTCCAGGGGAACACTGAAGCTTTCTTT; CDR3aa: CASSSPFQGNTEAFF
abundance: -; d_gene: -; v_gene: TRBV5-4; j_gene: TRBJ2-6; CDR3nt: TGTGCCAGCAGCTTCGGGCAGCTCTCTGGGGCCAACGTCCTGACTTTC; CDR3aa: CASSFGQLSGANVLTF
abundance: -; d_gene: -; v_gene: TRBV11-3; j_gene: TRBJ2-5; CDR3nt: TGTGCCAGCAGCCCAACAGGGATTGGGGAGACCCAGTACTTC; CDR3aa: CASSPTGIGETQYF
abundance: -; d_gene: -; v_gene: TRBV11-3; j_gene: TRBJ2-7; CDR3nt: TGTGCCAGCAGCTTATTCACCGGGGGCGAGCAGTACTTC; CDR3aa: CASSLFTGGEQYF
abundance: -; d_gene: -; v_gene: TRBV5-1; j_gene: TRBJ1-1; CDR3nt: TGCGCCAGCAGCTTGGAGGGCAGGGCCATGAACACTGAAGCTTTCTTT; CDR3aa: CASSLEGRAMNTEAFF
abundance: -; d_gene: -; v_gene: TRBV7-2; j_gene: TRBJ2-7; CDR3nt: TGTGCCAGCAGCTCAAGCTCGGGGTACGAGCAGTACTTC; CDR3aa: CASSSSSGYEQYF
abundance: -; d_gene: -; v_gene: TRBV11-3; j_gene: TRBJ1-5; CDR3nt: TGTGCCAGCAGCCCCCATCAGCCCCAGCATTTT; CDR3aa: CASSPHQPQHF
abundance: -; d_gene: -; v_gene: TRBV28; j_gene: TRBJ1-4; CDR3nt: TGTGCCAGCAGAAAACACGGGCCGCGAGAAAAACTGTTTTTT; CDR3aa: CASRKHGPREKLFF
abundance: -; d_gene: TRBD1; v_gene: TRBV7-8; j_gene: TRBJ2-7; CDR3nt: TGTGCCAGCAGCTTAGTGGGACAGGGGCGAAGCTCCTACGAGCAGTACTTC; CDR3aa: CASSLVGQGRSSYEQYF
abundance: once; d_gene: -; v_gene: TRBV7-2; j_gene: TRBJ1-2; CDR3nt: TGTGCCAGCAGCTCGTCGACGCACGGCTACACCTTC; CDR3aa: CASSSSTHGYTF
abundance: -; d_gene: -; v_gene: TRBV7-2; j_gene: TRBJ1-2; CDR3nt: TGTGCCAGCAGCTTAGACAATAACTATGGCTACACCTTC; CDR3aa: CASSLDNNYGYTF
abundance: -; d_gene: -; v_gene: TRBV5-1; j_gene: TRBJ2-7; CDR3nt: TGCGCCAGCAGCTTCCGGGGGTCTGAGCAGTACTTC; CDR3aa: CASSFRGSEQYF
abundance: -; d_gene: -; v_gene: TRBV28; j_gene: TRBJ1-2; CDR3nt: TGTGCCAGCAGTTTGCCAGGGACCGTGTATGGCTACACCTTC; CDR3aa: CASSLPGTVYGYTF
abundance: once; d_gene: TRBD1; v_gene: TRBV9; j_gene: TRBJ2-5; CDR3nt: TGTGCCAGCAGCGCGGGACAGGGGGGGAGAGAGACCCAGTACTTC; CDR3aa: CASSAGQGGRETQYF
abundance: -; d_gene: TRBD1; v_gene: TRBV5-8; j_gene: TRBJ2-7; CDR3nt: TGTGCCAGCAGCTTGCGAGGACAGGAACTCTACGAGCAGTACTTC; CDR3aa: CASSLRGQELYEQYF
abundance: -; d_gene: -; v_gene: TRBV5-4; j_gene: TRBJ2-7; CDR3nt: TGTGCCAGCAGCCCGACAGGCTACGAGCAGTACTTC; CDR3aa: CASSPTGYEQYF
abundance: -; d_gene: TRBD1; v_gene: TRBV5-4; j_gene: TRBJ1-2; CDR3nt: TGTGCCAGCAGCCGGTCACAGGGGGCGGGCTATGGCTACACCTTC; CDR3aa: CASSRSQGAGYGYTF
abundance: -; d_gene: -; v_gene: TRBV12-2; j_gene: TRBJ1-2; CDR3nt: TGTGCAAGTCGCCTCAGGAGACAGGGCAACTATGGCTACACCTTC; CDR3aa: CASRLRRQGNYGYTF
abundance: -; d_gene: -; v_gene: TRBV5-1; j_gene: TRBJ2-1; CDR3nt: TGCGCCAGCAGCTTAGGGGGGCAGTCCTACAATGAGCAGTTCTTC; CDR3aa: CASSLGGQSYNEQFF
abundance: -; d_gene: TRBD1; v_gene: TRBV27; j_gene: TRBJ1-2; CDR3nt: TGTGCCAGCAGCCTTCAGCAGGGGGGTGGCTACACCTTC; CDR3aa: CASSLQQGGGYTF
abundance: -; d_gene: -; v_gene: TRBV4-3; j_gene: TRBJ1-4; CDR3nt: TGCGCCAGCAGCCAAGGGTTGGCGCGGCGGGAAAAACTGTTTTTT; CDR3aa: CASSQGLARREKLFF
abundance: -; d_gene: TRBD2; v_gene: TRBV4-3; j_gene: TRBJ2-3; CDR3nt: TGCGCCAGCAGCCAAGATGATAGCGGGTCCACAGATACGCAGTATTTT; CDR3aa: CASSQDDSGSTDTQYF
abundance: -; d_gene: -; v_gene: TRBV4-3; j_gene: TRBJ1-2; CDR3nt: TGCGCCAGCAGCCAAGATCGGGCAGCTAGCTACACCTTC; CDR3aa: CASSQDRAASYTF
abundance: -; d_gene: -; v_gene: TRBV28; j_gene: TRBJ1-3; CDR3nt: TGTGCCAGCAGTTTATCAGTCAGCTCCACTGGAAACACCATATATTTT; CDR3aa: CASSLSVSSTGNTIYF
abundance: -; d_gene: TRBD1; v_gene: TRBV28; j_gene: TRBJ1-5; CDR3nt: TGTGCCAGCAGTTCCCCGACAGGGGGCTCCAATCAGCCCCAGCATTTT; CDR3aa: CASSSPTGGSNQPQHF
abundance: once; d_gene: -; v_gene: TRBV27; j_gene: TRBJ2-1; CDR3nt: TGTGCCAGCAGTTACGACAGGAGCTCCTACAATGAGCAGTTCTTC; CDR3aa: CASSYDRSSYNEQFF
abundance: -; d_gene: -; v_gene: TRBV18; j_gene: TRBJ1-1; CDR3nt: TGTGCCAGCTCACAGGTGGGGAGGAACACTGAAGCTTTCTTT; CDR3aa: CASSQVGRNTEAFF
abundance: -; d_gene: -; v_gene: TRBV7-2; j_gene: TRBJ1-3; CDR3nt: TGTGCCAGCAGCTTCCCGGGGTCTGGAAACACCATATATTTT; CDR3aa: CASSFPGSGNTIYF
abundance: -; d_gene: -; v_gene: TRBV29-1; j_gene: TRBJ1-1; CDR3nt: TGCAGCGCCCAAGGAACTGAAGCTTTCTTT; CDR3aa: CSAQGTEAFF
abundance: -; d_gene: -; v_gene: TRBV27; j_gene: TRBJ2-2; CDR3nt: TGTGCCAGCAGTTTTCAGACTGGGAACACCGGGGAGCTGTTTTTT; CDR3aa: CASSFQTGNTGELFF
abundance: -; d_gene: -; v_gene: TRBV7-2; j_gene: TRBJ1-2; CDR3nt: TGTGCCAGCAGCTTAGCGTGGGCCAGTTATGGCTACACCTTC; CDR3aa: CASSLAWASYGYTF
abundance: -; d_gene: -; v_gene: TRBV7-2; j_gene: TRBJ2-6; CDR3nt: TGTGCCAGCAGCCCGCGGGGCCCCTCTGGGGCCAACGTCCTGACTTTC; CDR3aa: CASSPRGPSGANVLTF
abundance: -; d_gene: TRBD1; v_gene: TRBV2; j_gene: TRBJ1-5; CDR3nt: TGTGCCAGCAGTACCGGGACAGCGGCTCAGCCCCAGCATTTT; CDR3aa: CASSTGTAAQPQHF
abundance: -; d_gene: TRBD2; v_gene: TRBV5-1; j_gene: TRBJ2-2; CDR3nt: TGCGCCAGCAGCTTGGGAGCGGGGCAAATCGGGGAGCTGTTTTTT; CDR3aa: CASSLGAGQIGELFF
abundance: -; d_gene: -; v_gene: TRBV19; j_gene: TRBJ1-5; CDR3nt: TGTGCCAGTAGTATTAAAAGCAATCAGCCCCAGCATTTT; CDR3aa: CASSIKSNQPQHF
abundance: -; d_gene: TRBD2; v_gene: TRBV4-1; j_gene: TRBJ2-1; CDR3nt: TGCGCCAGCAGCCAAGTAGCTAGCGGGGGGAGTCCTACACATGAGCAGTTCTTC; CDR3aa: CASSQVASGGSPTHEQFF
abundance: -; d_gene: -; v_gene: TRBV27; j_gene: TRBJ2-5; CDR3nt: TGTGCCAGCAGTACCTCGCTAACCGGGACCCAGTACTTC; CDR3aa: CASSTSLTGTQYF
abundance: -; d_gene: TRBD1; v_gene: TRBV5-1; j_gene: TRBJ1-1; CDR3nt: TGCGCCAGCAGCTTGGGTATCGCAGGGGGCGGGGTCACTGAAGCTTTCTTT; CDR3aa: CASSLGIAGGGVTEAFF